This T cell receptor beta chain stems from a study of blood T cell repertoires in COVID-19 (TCRdb year 2020). About the investigation overall: Collaborator samples came from the United States, Italy and Spain and covered acute and convalescent phases of COVID-19. The prospective study material was composed of cDNA or gDNA derived from T cells, B-cell-depleted T cells, or PBMCs. Deeply sampled blood TCRbeta repertoires from subjects exposed to, actively infected with, or recovered from COVID-19 were included in the dataset. The repertoires were made available in a free public database intended to serve as a resource for research on the immune response to SARS-CoV-2. The samples were drawn from two sources: the first 160 participants of the ongoing ImmuneRACE study, and 1,000 to 1,500 subjects contributed by 6 global collaborators. Nearly every sample came with metadata listing a de-identified subject ID, COVID-19 status, age in years and sex. Where available, HLA class I and class II types were obtained from metadata supplied by the sample provider rather than from assay-based typing. Findings and caveats that apply to the study as a whole: Clinical and demographic metadata were provided uncurated, with the amount varying by source and participant.

A word on this clone: Its antigen remains unidentified. One base away there is no much larger clone; base qualities are not given.

TCRbeta CDR3 regions were amplified from genomic DNA by means of the immunoSEQ Assay, a bias-controlled multiplex PCR. Processing in the source paper ran as follows. The number of nucleated cells in each sample was estimated from the amplification of reference gene primers within the assay. To quantify the absolute abundance of each unique TCRbeta CDR3 rearrangement, sequence reads were collapsed and filtered. Productive Simpson clonality was computed per sample as the square root of Simpson's diversity index over productive rearrangements. TCRdb holds this immuneACCESS table with in-frame rearrangements only. Some clones are missing; in checked studies, unresolved V genes explain under half, and the rest has no known cause. V, J and clone size are those of that table, while D and trimming were read from the DNA. In this sample the table shows 120,000 to 150,000 clones, around 85% of which occur a single time. The ten largest account for around 6.2% of the sample.

V trim: 4 bases; J trim: 0 bases; unmatched bases: 5. From the germline V gene (reference sequence), CDR1 is SEHNR and CDR2 is FQNEAQ. The CDR3, cysteine through phenylalanine, is 16 amino acids long. Here the CDR3 DNA is all that survives: 48 bases in frame from base 1. Enrolling through a virtual design, the prospective study's participants ranged in age from roughly 18 to 95 years and lived across 20 to 25 United States geographic areas. In the prospective study, cohorts were assigned on the basis of participant-reported clinical history obtained from a screening survey and a study questionnaire. Recovered participants in ImmuneRACE Cohort 3 were defined as having two consecutive negative NP/OP PCR tests, clearance from a healthcare professional, or resolution of symptoms. In the prospective study, mobile phlebotomists collected whole blood, serum and a nasopharyngeal or oropharyngeal swab from each participant. Additional blood draws and questionnaires over an approximately 2-month period could optionally be provided by prospective study participants. Blood samples from the prospective study were shipped frozen or at room temperature prior to DNA extraction.

The rearrangement combines TRBV7-9 with TRBJ2-1; TRBD1 aligns with 8 central bases. The TCR comes from a woman aged 40 to 55 who had recovered from COVID-19. The sequenced sample consisted of PBMCs or T cells enriched from blood (not recorded which). The CDR3 corresponds to CASSSTQGGSYNEQFF. The DNA sequence follows: TGTGCCAGCAGCTCAACACAGGGGGGCTCCTACAATGAGCAGTTCTTC.